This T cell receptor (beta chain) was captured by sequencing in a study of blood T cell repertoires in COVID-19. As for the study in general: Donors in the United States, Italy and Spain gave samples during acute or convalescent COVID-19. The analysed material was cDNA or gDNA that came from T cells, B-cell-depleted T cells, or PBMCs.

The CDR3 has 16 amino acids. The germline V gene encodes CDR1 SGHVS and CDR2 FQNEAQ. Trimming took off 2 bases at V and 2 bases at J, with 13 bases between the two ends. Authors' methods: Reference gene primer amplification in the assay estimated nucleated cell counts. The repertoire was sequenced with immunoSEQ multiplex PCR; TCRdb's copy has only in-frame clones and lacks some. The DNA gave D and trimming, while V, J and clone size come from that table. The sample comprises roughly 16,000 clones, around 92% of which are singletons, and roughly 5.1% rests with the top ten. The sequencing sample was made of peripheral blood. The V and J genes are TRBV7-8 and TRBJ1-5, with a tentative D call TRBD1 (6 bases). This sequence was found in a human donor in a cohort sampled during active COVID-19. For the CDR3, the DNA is TGTGCCAGCAGCTTAACGACAGGTGGCGGCAATCAGCCCCAGCATTTT. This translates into CASSLTTGGGNQPQHF.